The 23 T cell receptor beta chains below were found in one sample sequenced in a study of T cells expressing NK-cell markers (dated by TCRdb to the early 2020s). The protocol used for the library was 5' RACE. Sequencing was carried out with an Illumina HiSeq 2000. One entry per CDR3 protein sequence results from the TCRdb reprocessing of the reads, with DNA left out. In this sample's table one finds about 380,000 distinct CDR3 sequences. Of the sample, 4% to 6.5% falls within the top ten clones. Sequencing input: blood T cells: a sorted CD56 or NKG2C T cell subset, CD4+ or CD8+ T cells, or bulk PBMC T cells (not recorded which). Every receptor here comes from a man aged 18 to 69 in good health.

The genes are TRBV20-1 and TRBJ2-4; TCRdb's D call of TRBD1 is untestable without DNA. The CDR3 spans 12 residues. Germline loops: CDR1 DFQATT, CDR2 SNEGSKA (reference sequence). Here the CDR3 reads CSARGAGARQYF.

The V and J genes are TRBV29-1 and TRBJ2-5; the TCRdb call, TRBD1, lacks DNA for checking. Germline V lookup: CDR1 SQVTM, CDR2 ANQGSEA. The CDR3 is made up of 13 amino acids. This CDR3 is CSVEGQGTGAQYF.

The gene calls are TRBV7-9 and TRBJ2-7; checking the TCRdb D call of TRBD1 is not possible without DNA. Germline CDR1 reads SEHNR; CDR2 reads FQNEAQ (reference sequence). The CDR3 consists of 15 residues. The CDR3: CASSYPGQGSYEQYF.

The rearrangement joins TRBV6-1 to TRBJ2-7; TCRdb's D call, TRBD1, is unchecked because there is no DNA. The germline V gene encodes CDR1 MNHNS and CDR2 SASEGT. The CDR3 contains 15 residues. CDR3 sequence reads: CASSEPRAGIHEQYF.

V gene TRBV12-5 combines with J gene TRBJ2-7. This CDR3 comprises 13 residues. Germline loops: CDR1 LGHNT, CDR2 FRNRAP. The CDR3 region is CASGNWQNYEQYF. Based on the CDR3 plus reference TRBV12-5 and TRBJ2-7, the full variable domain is DARVTQTPRHKVTEMGQEVTMRCQPILGHNTVFWYRQTMMQGLELLAYFRNRAPLDDSGMPKDRFSAEMPDATLATLKIQPSEPRDSAVYFCASGNWQNYEQYFGPGTRLTVT.

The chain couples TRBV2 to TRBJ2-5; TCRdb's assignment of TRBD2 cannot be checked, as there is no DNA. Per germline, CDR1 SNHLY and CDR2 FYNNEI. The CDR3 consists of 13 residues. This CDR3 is CATKGLGLETQYF.

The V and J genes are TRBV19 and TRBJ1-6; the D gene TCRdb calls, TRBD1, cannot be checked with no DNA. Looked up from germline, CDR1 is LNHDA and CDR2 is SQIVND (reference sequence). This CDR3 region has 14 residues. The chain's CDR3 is CASRIREGNSPLHF.

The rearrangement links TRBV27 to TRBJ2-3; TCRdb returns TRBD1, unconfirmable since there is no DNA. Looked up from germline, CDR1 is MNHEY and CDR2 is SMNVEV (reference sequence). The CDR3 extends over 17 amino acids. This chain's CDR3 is CASSTGLGQRGADTQYF.

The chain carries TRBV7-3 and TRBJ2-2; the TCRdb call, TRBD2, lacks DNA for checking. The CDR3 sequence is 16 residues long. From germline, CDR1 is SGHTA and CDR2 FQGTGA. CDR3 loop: CASSLGGSGNTGELFF.

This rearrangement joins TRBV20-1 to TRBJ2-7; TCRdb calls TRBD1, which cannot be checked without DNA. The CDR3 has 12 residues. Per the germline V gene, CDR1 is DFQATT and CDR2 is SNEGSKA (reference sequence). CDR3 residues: CSARATSYEQYF.

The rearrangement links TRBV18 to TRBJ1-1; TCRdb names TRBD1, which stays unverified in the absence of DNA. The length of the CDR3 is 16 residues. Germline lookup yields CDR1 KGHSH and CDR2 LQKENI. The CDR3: CASQSQGVLWNTEAFF.

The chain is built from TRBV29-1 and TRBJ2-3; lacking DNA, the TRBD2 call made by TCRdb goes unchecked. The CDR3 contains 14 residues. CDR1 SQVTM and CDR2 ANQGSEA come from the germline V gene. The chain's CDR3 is CSVGRAGSTDTQYF.

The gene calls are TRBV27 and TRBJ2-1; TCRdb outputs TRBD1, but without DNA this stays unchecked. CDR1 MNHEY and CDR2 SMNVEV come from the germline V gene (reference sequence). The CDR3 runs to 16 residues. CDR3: CASSLTGAPAYNEQFF.

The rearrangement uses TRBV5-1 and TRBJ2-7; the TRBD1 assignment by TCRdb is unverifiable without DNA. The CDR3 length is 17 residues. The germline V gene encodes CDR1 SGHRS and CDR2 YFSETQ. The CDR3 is CASSYGLTGVSGDEQYF.

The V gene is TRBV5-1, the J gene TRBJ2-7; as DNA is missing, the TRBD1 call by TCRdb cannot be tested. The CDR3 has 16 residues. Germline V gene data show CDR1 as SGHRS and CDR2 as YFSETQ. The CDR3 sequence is CASSLGRSVRDYEQYF.

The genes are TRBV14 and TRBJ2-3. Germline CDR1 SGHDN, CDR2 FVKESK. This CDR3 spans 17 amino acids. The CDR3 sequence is CASSQDRGYRGTDTQYF.

The CDR3 sequence is CASGRLPNQPQHF. The chain couples TRBV6-1 to TRBJ1-5. The CDR3 totals 13 residues. CDR1 is MNHNS and CDR2 is SASEGT in the germline V gene.

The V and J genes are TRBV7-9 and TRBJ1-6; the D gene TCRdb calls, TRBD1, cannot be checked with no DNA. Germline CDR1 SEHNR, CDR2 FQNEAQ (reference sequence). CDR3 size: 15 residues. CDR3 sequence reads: CASSAADRERFPLHF.

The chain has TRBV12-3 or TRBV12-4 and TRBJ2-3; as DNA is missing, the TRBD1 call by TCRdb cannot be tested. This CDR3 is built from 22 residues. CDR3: CASSLVGRGRPVAPRSTDTQYF.

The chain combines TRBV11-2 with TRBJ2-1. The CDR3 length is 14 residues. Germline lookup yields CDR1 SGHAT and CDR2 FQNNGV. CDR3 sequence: CASTSLGFLNEQCF. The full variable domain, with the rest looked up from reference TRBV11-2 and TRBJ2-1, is EAGVAQSPRYKIIEKRQSVAFWCNPISGHATLYWYQQILGQGPKLLIQFQNNGVVDDSQLPKDRFSAERLKGVDSTLKIQPAKLEDSAVYLCASTSLGFLNEQCFGPGTRLTVL.

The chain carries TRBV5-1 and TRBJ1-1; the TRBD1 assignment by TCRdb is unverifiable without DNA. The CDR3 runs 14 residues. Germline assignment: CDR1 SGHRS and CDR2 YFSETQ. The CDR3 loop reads CASSSGTGSVEAFF.

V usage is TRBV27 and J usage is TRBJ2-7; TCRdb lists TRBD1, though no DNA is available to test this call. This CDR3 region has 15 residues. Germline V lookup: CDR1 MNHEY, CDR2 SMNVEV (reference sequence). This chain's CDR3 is CASRDPGQGRDEQYF.

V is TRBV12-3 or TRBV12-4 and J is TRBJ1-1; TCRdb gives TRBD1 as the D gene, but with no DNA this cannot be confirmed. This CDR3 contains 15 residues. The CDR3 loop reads CASSITTTVNTEAFF.